Below, 4 T cell receptor beta chains from the same sample are listed, as sequenced in a study of control samples from healthy donors and cancer patients. TCRdb's table, derived via immunoSEQ multiplex PCR, lists solely in-frame clones and lacks some. In the table there are about 120,000 clones, around 88% of which are singletons. The sample was blood. All receptors derive from a man in his forties or fifties in good health.

Turning to this clone: This same CDR3 is encoded by further DNA sequences in the sample. CDR3 sequence reads: CASSFGAGGQDTQYF. CDR3 DNA sequence: TGTGCCAGCAGTTTCGGAGCGGGGGGGCAAGATACGCAGTATTTT. J is TRBJ2-3 and V is TRBV27; 10 nucleotides match TRBD2. The CDR3 runs 15 residues. Germline CDR1 MNHEY, CDR2 SMNVEV (reference sequence). J gave up 5 bases and V 3 bases, and 5 bases lay outside the gene matches.

In this sample, this clone turned up a few times. This chain uses TRBV18 with TRBJ2-2; tentatively, D is TRBD1 (5 bases). The CDR3 is 16 residues long. V was cut by 0 bases and J by 2 bases, with 10 bases left in between. The V gene's germline CDR1 is KGHSH and CDR2 LQKENI. The CDR3 sequence: CASSPPVQGNTGELFF. The CDR3 DNA sequence: TGTGCCAGCTCACCACCGGTCCAGGGTAACACCGGGGAGCTGTTTTTT.

This rearrangement joins TRBV9 to TRBJ1-2, with 7 positions matching TRBD1. There are 14 residues in the CDR3. Germline trimming cut 3 bases from V and 3 bases from J; bases unmatched to any gene: 5. In germline, CDR1 is SGDLS, CDR2 YYNGEE. CDR3 bases: TGTGCCAGCAGCGGCAGGGGGGCGGACTATGGCTACACCTTC. Encoded protein: CASSGRGADYGYTF.

A single count supports this clone. V is TRBV12-3 or TRBV12-4 and J is TRBJ1-2; no clear D. The CDR3 has 12 residues. V lost 3 bases to trimming and J lost 6 bases, with 8 bases between them. The DNA of the CDR3 is TGTGCCAGCAGTTTTTCCCCGGATGGCTACACCTTC. Translating it yields CASSFSPDGYTF.